The following is a TCR beta chain sequence with its context. Its antigen target is currently unknown. An end of the junction differs from the germline gene, which may be a read error. TCR CDR3 regions were amplified from genomic DNA by multiplex PCR using the deep immunoSEQ assay. Extracted genomic DNA from each cell subset was spread evenly across all wells of several immunoSEQ 96-well plates, with each plate serving as a replicate. For unsorted PBMC, approximately 290 ng of genomic DNA, equivalent to roughly 30,000 T cell genomes, went into each replicate PCR. Ten immunoSEQ deep assay plates were used to sequence the unsorted PBMC genomic DNA. The purified libraries were quantified using a Qubit 3.0 fluorometer, sized with a Bioanalyzer 2100, and then quantified again using the KAPA Library Quantification kit. Every immunoSEQ 96-well plate was sequenced on a separate single-read 150-cycle Illumina NextSeq 550 flow cell. The authors' analysis ran thus. Because only junctional sequences without quality scores were contained in the immunoSEQ output, filtering matching that applied to full-length reads could not be performed. Sequences were annotated with PyIR, a Python wrapper for IgBLAST v1.9, and V/J genes and CDR3 were assigned using IMGT germline references. Reads were removed for weak V/J assignments (E-value above 1e-6), missing CDR3, stop codons, out-of-frame junctions, or ambiguous translated residues. A V3J clonotype was defined by an identical inferred V gene, J gene, and CDR3 amino acid sequence. To compute the percentage overlap between repertoires, the number of shared unique clonotypes was divided by the size of the smaller repertoire. Repertoire richness was assessed with RTK rarefaction, the Chao1 estimator, and Recon v2.1 estimates of unobserved clonotypes. The table was pulled from immuneACCESS by TCRdb, which kept in-frame rearrangements only. Such tables lose some clones; where checked, under half of the loss comes from unresolved V genes, and the rest has no known cause. The D gene and trimming were derived from the DNA, and the V and J assignments and clone size from that table. The sample table shows about half a million clones, and 79% are seen once. The leading ten clones occupy approximately 12% of the sample.

Counted from cysteine to phenylalanine, this CDR3 has 13 amino acids. The entry retains the CDR3 DNA only, 39 bases that are in frame from base 1. Via the germline V gene, CDR1 is KGHSH and CDR2 LQKENI. The sample belongs to a study of shared clonotypes between healthy human individuals (dated by TCRdb to 2020 to 2022). Regarding the study in general: A couple of women and a few men aged 18 to 49 years were included in the cohort. Each donor's leukapheresis produced roughly between roughly 0.85 and 10 billion PBMCs. To estimate repertoire size and how much clonotype sharing occurs between individuals, the study deeply sequenced the blood TCR repertoires of 5 or 6 healthy adults. To increase sequencing depth and limit assay-specific biases, different laboratories used diverse techniques to prepare libraries and sequence TCR repertoires. The study at large found these results: Pairwise subsampling led to the expectation that sequencing depth would affect the degree of clonotype sharing among donors. Only blood was sampled, and tissue TCR repertoires likely differ from those in blood. The small number of donors limited the genetic and exposure-history diversity represented.

The donors were healthy, HIV-negative adults who had no recently reported acute infections or vaccinations. All donors were Caucasian adults living in Nashville, Tennessee, USA. In the unsorted samples, roughly 90 million PBMCs were counted, and genomic DNA was extracted using the QIAamp DNA Blood Mini kit. Blood was collected by leukapheresis, and PBMCs were isolated by Ficoll-Histopaque density gradient centrifugation and then cryopreserved in liquid nitrogen vapor phase. The rearranged segments are TRBV18 and TRBJ2-1, with TRBD1 perhaps the D gene, on 6 matching bases. Input material: PBMCs. The clonotype was recovered from a woman between 40 and 55 years old in good health. Some clones in this sample may be carry-over from other donors' samples. The DNA sequence follows: TGTGCCAGCTCACCCCAAAACCCAAATTACAGGGTCTTC. The resulting protein is CASSPQNPNYRVF.